A selection of T cell receptor beta chains follows, all from one sample in a study of CD4+ T cells in melanoma. TCRdb's copy holds only in-frame clones and misses some; the assay was immunoSEQ multiplex PCR. The sample includes more than 90,000 clones, over 80% seen only once; the top ten take about 3.3%. Sequenced sample: peripheral blood. Receptors were obtained from a human donor with melanoma. The CDR3 runs from the conserved cysteine through the conserved F or W. Each record gives: D gene, J gene, V gene, clone size, CDR3 protein, CDR3 DNA. D genes are given only for firm matches. Clone size is stated in some rows and not others, as once, few, many or a class when expanded.

d_call: TRBD2
j_call: TRBJ2-1
v_call: TRBV7-2
clone_size: NA
cdr3_aa: CASSLAAGARNEQFF
cdr3_nt: TGTGCCAGCAGCTTAGCGGCGGGAGCTAGGAATGAGCAGTTCTTC

d_call: NA
j_call: TRBJ2-1
v_call: TRBV29-1
clone_size: NA
cdr3_aa: CSVERRDKYNEQFF
cdr3_nt: TGCAGCGTTGAAAGACGGGATAAGTACAATGAGCAGTTCTTC

d_call: TRBD1
j_call: TRBJ1-2
v_call: TRBV2
clone_size: NA
cdr3_aa: CASSYTGGITF
cdr3_nt: TGTGCCAGCAGTTATACAGGGGGCATCACCTTC

d_call: TRBD1
j_call: TRBJ1-5
v_call: TRBV28
clone_size: NA
cdr3_aa: CASSLFLEDRVHQPQHF
cdr3_nt: TGTGCCAGCAGTTTATTCCTGGAGGACAGGGTTCATCAGCCCCAGCATTTT

d_call: NA
j_call: TRBJ1-2
v_call: TRBV4-2
clone_size: NA
cdr3_aa: CASSQEGREVDGYTF
cdr3_nt: TGTGCCAGCAGCCAAGAGGGCAGGGAAGTGGATGGCTACACCTTC

d_call: TRBD1
j_call: TRBJ2-7
v_call: TRBV5-1
clone_size: NA
cdr3_aa: CASSFEGGDRGYEQYF
cdr3_nt: TGCGCCAGCAGCTTTGAGGGGGGGGACAGGGGCTACGAGCAGTACTTC

d_call: TRBD1
j_call: TRBJ1-4
v_call: TRBV6-5
clone_size: NA
cdr3_aa: CASSRYRGQREKLFF
cdr3_nt: TGTGCCAGCAGCCGATACAGGGGGCAGAGGGAAAAACTGTTTTTT

d_call: NA
j_call: TRBJ1-1
v_call: TRBV11-2
clone_size: few
cdr3_aa: CASSRGRNTEAFF
cdr3_nt: TGTGCCAGCAGCCGGGGCCGTAACACTGAAGCTTTCTTT

d_call: NA
j_call: TRBJ2-7
v_call: TRBV6-1
clone_size: NA
cdr3_aa: CASSEKLDGIYEQYF
cdr3_nt: TGTGCCAGCAGTGAAAAACTGGACGGTATCTACGAGCAGTACTTC

d_call: NA
j_call: TRBJ2-7
v_call: TRBV7-9
clone_size: NA
cdr3_aa: CASRVGADSYEQYF
cdr3_nt: TGTGCCAGCAGAGTCGGGGCTGACTCCTACGAGCAGTACTTC

d_call: NA
j_call: TRBJ2-1
v_call: TRBV21-1
clone_size: NA
cdr3_aa: CASSKFKDLSARSRNEQFF
cdr3_nt: TGTGCCAGCAGCAAGTTTAAAGACTTGAGTGCTAGGTCGAGGAATGAGCAGTTCTTC

d_call: NA
j_call: TRBJ2-2
v_call: TRBV10-1
clone_size: NA
cdr3_aa: CASSPPNPSNTGELFF
cdr3_nt: TGCGCCAGCAGTCCGCCGAACCCTTCGAACACCGGGGAGCTGTTTTTT

d_call: NA
j_call: TRBJ1-2
v_call: TRBV11-2
clone_size: NA
cdr3_aa: CASSFGGLNGYTF
cdr3_nt: TGTGCCAGCAGCTTCGGAGGGCTAAACGGCTACACCTTC

d_call: TRBD1
j_call: TRBJ1-2
v_call: TRBV28
clone_size: once
cdr3_aa: CASTSGTGLYGYTF
cdr3_nt: TGTGCCAGCACCTCCGGGACAGGGCTCTATGGCTACACCTTC

d_call: NA
j_call: TRBJ2-3
v_call: TRBV5-1
clone_size: NA
cdr3_aa: CASSLATYRVTDTQYF
cdr3_nt: TGCGCCAGCAGCTTGGCCACGTACAGGGTCACAGATACGCAGTATTTT

d_call: NA
j_call: TRBJ1-1
v_call: TRBV19
clone_size: NA
cdr3_aa: CASSDIQGNTEAFF
cdr3_nt: TGTGCCAGTAGTGATATACAGGGGAACACTGAAGCTTTCTTT

d_call: NA
j_call: TRBJ1-4
v_call: TRBV4-2
clone_size: NA
cdr3_aa: CASSQEGGEGNEKLFF
cdr3_nt: TGTGCCAGCAGCCAAGAGGGTGGCGAAGGGAATGAAAAACTGTTTTTT

d_call: NA
j_call: TRBJ2-3
v_call: TRBV7-2
clone_size: NA
cdr3_aa: CASSLEGPSTDTQYF
cdr3_nt: TGTGCCAGCAGCTTAGAGGGACCTAGCACAGATACGCAGTATTTT